This T cell receptor (beta chain) was captured in a study of beta chain features in type 1 diabetes. Concerning this clone itself: As yet, its antigen is unknown.

Findings of the study overall: It was among patients, rather than healthy donors, that naive, central memory and Treg TCRB repertoires appeared more similar. Still unanswered here is whether HLA type influences TCRB rearrangement. Amplification by PCR could prefer shorter templates, with the same effect in patients and controls.

Trimming cost V 2 bases and J 8 bases, with 13 bases left between them. Germline loops: CDR1 SGHKS, CDR2 YYEKEE (reference sequence). The CDR3 sequence is 14 residues long. Every isolated RNA sample was fully reverse transcribed, so sequencing captured expressed TCRB transcripts. The table came from immunoSEQ multiplex PCR; TCRdb's copy has only in-frame clones and leaves some out. The sample consists of approximately 90,000 clones, under 35% of them appearing once. The TCR sequence derives from a woman between 18 and 29 years old in good health. Sequencing input: stem cell memory CD4+ T cells from blood. This sequence joins TRBV5-5 and TRBJ1-4, with a tentative D call TRBD1 (5 bases). CDR3 sequence: CASSFSQGPEKLFF. Here the CDR3 DNA reads TGTGCCAGCAGCTTTTCGCAGGGCCCAGAAAAACTGTTTTTT. Combining the CDR3 with reference TRBV5-5 and TRBJ1-4 gives the whole variable domain DAGVTQSPTHLIKTRGQQVTLRCSPISGHKSVSWYQQVLGQGPQFIFQYYEKEERGRGNFPDRFSARQFPNYSSELNVNALLLGDSALYLCASSFSQGPEKLFFGSGTQLSVL.